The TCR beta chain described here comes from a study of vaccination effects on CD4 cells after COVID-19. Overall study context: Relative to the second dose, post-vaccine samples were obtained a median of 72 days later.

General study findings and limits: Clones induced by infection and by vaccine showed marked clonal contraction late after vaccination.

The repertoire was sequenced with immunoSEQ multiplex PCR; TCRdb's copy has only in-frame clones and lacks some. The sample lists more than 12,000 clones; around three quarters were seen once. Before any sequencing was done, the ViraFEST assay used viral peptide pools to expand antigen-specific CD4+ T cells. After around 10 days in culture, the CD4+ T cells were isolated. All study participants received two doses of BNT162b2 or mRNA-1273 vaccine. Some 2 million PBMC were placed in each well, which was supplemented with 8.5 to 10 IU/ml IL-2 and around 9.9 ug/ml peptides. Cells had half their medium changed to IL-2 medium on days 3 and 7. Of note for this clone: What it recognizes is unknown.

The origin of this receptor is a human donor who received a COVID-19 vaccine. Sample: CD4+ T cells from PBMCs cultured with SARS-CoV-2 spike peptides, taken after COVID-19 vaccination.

This CDR3 is CASSQSAVGYSNQPQHF. CDR3 bases: TGCGCCAGCAGTCAGAGCGCAGTGGGGTATAGCAATCAGCCCCAGCATTTT. The chain combines TRBV23-1 with TRBJ1-5; no clear D. TRBV23-1 is treated as an ORF (open reading frame) with a function not yet certain. Trimming pared 3 bases from V and 0 bases from J, leaving 15 bases between. There are 17 residues in the CDR3.